The 3 T cell receptor beta chains in this list originate from one sample, sequenced in a study of cytomegalovirus exposure and HLA in healthy donors (dated by TCRdb to 2015 to 2018). Library preparation was by the immunoSEQ multiplex PCR assay. A mixture of 60 forward primers for TCR Vbeta segments and 13 reverse primers for TCR Jbeta segments was used in the multiplex PCR. In its TCRdb copy, this immuneACCESS table keeps in-frame sequences only and misses some clones. Where compared with another copy, unresolved V genes explain less than half of these, and the others have no known cause. Here the sample has roughly 100,000 clones; under 80% occur a single time. The ten largest clones represent approximately 10% of the sample. The specimen was PBMCs. The receptor source for this set is a woman aged 18-29 years in good health and CMV-seropositive.

The J gene is TRBJ1-4, the V gene TRBV6-1, with D maybe TRBD1 (5 bases). The CDR3 runs 14 residues. Trimming pared 1 base from V and 7 bases from J, leaving 10 bases between. The germline gives CDR1 MNHNS, CDR2 SASEGT. The CDR3 loop is CASSEVGEAEKLFF. Here the CDR3 DNA reads TGTGCCAGCAGTGAAGTGGGGGAGGCTGAAAAACTGTTTTTT.

The chain is built from TRBV19 and TRBJ2-7, with D perhaps TRBD1 (5 bases). The CDR3 is made up of 13 amino acids. V was pared by 3 bases and J by 6 bases, with 12 bases between. CDR1 is LNHDA and CDR2 is SQIVND in the germline V gene (reference sequence). The CDR3 sequence: CASSIGAQGEQYF. The CDR3, as DNA: TGTGCCAGTAGTATTGGGGCCCAAGGCGAGCAGTACTTC.

This clone was observed a single time. The chain is built from TRBV25-1 and TRBJ1-4; D is ambiguous. This CDR3 is built from 15 residues. Germline V gene lookup returns CDR1 MGHDK and CDR2 SYGVNS. Trimming pared 4 bases from V and 6 bases from J, leaving 15 bases between. The DNA of the CDR3 is TGTGCCAGCAGTGGACATCCAAAGTGGGATGAAAAACTGTTTTTT. Its protein product is CASSGHPKWDEKLFF.